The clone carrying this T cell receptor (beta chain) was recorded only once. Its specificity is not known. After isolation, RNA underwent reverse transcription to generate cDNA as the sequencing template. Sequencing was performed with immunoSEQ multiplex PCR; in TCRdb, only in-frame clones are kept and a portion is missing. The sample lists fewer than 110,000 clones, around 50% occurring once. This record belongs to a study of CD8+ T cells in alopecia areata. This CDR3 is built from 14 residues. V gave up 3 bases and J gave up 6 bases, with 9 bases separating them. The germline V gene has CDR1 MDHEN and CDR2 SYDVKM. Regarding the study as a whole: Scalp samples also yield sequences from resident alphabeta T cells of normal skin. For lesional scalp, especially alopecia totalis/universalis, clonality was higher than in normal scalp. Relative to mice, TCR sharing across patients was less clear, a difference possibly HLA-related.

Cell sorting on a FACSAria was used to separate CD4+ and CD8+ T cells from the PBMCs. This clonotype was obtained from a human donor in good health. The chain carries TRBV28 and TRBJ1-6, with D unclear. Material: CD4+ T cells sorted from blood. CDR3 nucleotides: TGTGCCAGCAGTTTTGGGCTTTCTAATTCACCCCTCCACTTT. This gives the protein CASSFGLSNSPLHF.